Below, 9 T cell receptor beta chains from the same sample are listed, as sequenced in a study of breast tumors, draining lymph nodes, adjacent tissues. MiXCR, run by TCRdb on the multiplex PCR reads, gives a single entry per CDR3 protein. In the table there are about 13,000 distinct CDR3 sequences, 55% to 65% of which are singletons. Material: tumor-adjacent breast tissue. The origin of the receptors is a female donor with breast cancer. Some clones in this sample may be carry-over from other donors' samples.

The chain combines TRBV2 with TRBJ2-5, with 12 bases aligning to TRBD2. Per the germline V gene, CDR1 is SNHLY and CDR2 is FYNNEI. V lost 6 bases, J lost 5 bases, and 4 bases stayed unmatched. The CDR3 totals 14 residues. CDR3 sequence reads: CASRRLAGVETQYF. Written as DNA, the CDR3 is TGTGCCAGCAGGAGACTAGCGGGAGTTGAGACCCAGTACTTC.

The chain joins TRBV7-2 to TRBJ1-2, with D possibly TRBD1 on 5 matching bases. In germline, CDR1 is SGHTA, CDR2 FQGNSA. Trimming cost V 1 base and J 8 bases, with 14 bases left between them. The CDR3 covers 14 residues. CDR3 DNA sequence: TGTGCCAGCAGCTTAGTCGGGGGGTGGAGGGGCTACACCTTC. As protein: CASSLVGGWRGYTF.

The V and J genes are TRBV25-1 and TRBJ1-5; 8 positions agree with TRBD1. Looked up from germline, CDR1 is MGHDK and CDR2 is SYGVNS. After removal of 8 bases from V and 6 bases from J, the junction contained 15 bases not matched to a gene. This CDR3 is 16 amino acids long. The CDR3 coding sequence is TGTGCCAGCTCACCACTGGGAGGACAGGGAGGTCAGCCCCAGCATTTT. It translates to CASSPLGGQGGQPQHF.

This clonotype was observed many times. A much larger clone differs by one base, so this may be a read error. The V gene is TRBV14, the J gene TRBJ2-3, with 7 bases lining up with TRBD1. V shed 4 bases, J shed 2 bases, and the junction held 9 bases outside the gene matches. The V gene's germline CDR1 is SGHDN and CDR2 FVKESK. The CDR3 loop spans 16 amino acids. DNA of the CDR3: TGTGCCAGCAGCCTCGACGGGACAGAGAACACAGATACGCAGTATTTT. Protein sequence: CASSLDGTENTDTQYF.

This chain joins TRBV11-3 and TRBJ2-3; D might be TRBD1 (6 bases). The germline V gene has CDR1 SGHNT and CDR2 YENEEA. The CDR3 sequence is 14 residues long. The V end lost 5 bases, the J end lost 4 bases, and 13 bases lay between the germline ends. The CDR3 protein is CASSTGSIADTQYF. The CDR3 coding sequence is TGTGCCAGCAGCACAGGGTCGATCGCAGATACGCAGTATTTT.

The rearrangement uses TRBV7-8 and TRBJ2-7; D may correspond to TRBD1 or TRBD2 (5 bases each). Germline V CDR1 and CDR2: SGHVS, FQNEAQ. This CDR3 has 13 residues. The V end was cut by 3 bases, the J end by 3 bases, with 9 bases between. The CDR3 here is CASSFEGNYEQYF. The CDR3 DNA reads TGTGCCAGCAGCTTTGAGGGGAACTACGAGCAGTACTTC.

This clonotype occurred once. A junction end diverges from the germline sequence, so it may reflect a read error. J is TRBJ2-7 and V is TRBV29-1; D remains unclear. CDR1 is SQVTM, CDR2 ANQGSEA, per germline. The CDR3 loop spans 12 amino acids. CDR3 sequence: CGVSATFLEQYF. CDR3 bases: TGCGGCGTGTCCGCGACTTTCCTCGAGCAGTACTTT.

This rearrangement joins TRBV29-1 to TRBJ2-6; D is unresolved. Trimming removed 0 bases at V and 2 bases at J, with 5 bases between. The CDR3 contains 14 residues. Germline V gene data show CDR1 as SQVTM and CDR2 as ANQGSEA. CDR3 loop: CSVEDTAGANVLTF. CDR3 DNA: TGCAGCGTTGAAGACACAGCTGGGGCCAACGTCCTGACTTTC.

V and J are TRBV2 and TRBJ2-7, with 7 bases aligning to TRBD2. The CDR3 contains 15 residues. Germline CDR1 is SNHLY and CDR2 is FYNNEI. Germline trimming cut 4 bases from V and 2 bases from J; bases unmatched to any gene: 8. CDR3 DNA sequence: TGTGCCAGCAGTGTGCAGGGAGGGAACGCCTACGAGCAGTACTTC. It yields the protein CASSVQGGNAYEQYF. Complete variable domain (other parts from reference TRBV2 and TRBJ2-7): EPEVTQTPSHQVTQMGQEVILRCVPISNHLYFYWYRQILGQKVEFLVSFYNNEISEKSEIFDDQFSVERPDGSNFTLKIRSTKLEDSAMYFCASSVQGGNAYEQYFGPGTRLTVT.